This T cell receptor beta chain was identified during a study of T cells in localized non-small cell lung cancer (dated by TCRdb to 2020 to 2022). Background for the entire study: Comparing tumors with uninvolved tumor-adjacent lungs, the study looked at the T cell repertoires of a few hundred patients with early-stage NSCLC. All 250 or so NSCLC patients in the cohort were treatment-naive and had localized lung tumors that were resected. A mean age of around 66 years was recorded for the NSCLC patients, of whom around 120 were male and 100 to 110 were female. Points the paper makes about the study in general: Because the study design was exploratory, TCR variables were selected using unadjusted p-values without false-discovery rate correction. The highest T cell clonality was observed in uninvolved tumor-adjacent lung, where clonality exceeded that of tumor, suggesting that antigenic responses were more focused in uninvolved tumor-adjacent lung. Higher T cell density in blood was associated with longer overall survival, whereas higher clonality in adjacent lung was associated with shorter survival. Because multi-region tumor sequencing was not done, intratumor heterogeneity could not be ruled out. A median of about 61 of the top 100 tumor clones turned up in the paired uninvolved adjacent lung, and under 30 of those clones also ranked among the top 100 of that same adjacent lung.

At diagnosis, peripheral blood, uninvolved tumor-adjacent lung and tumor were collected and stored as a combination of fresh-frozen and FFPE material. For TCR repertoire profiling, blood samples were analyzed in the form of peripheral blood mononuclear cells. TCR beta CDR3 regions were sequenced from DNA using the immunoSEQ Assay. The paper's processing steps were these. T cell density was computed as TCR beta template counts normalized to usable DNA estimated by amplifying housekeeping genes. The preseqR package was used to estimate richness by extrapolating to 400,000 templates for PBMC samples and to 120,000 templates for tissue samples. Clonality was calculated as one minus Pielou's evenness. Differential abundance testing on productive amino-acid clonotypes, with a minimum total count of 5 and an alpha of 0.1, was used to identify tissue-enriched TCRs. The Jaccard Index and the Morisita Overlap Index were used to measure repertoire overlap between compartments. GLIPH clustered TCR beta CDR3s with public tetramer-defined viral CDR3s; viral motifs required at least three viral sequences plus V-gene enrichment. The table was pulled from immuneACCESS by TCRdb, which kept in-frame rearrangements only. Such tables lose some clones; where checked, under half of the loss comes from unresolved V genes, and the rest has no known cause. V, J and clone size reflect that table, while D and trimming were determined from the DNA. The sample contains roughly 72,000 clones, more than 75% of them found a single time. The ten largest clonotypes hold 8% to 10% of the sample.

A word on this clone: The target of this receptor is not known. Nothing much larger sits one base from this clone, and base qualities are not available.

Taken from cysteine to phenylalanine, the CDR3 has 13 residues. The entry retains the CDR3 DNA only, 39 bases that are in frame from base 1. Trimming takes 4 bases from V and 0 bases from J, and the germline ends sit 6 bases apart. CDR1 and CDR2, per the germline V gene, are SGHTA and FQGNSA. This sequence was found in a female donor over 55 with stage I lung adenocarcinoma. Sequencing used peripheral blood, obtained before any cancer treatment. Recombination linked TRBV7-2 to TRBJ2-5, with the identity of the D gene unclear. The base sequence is TGTGCCAGCAGCTCATTTTACCAAGAGACCCAGTACTTC. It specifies CASSSFYQETQYF.